This is a list of T cell receptor beta chains from one sample in a study of blood T cell repertoires in COVID-19. Libraries were prepared by immunoSEQ multiplex PCR; TCRdb keeps only in-frame clonotypes and omits some of them. The sample comprises around 130,000 clones, 85% to 90% of which are singletons, and approximately 30% rests with the top ten. Sequenced input: peripheral blood. Receptor source: a man between 65 and 85 years old with active or convalescent COVID-19. CDR3s leave out the opening cysteine and the closing phenylalanine or tryptophan.

J,V,CDR3
TRBJ1-3,TRBV5-1,ASSLTGSDGNTIY
TRBJ2-1,TRBV10-1,ASKSSGTYNEQF
TRBJ1-1,TRBV2,ASSAEKNTEAF
TRBJ1-1,TRBV27,ASSRPGGTGEEAF
TRBJ1-2,TRBV11-2,ASSPGTGNGYT
TRBJ2-5,TRBV7-8,ASSRPTGTGGGETQY
TRBJ1-6,TRBV11-2,ASSLEGTVSPLH
TRBJ1-6,TRBV2,ASSERQSGNSPLH
TRBJ2-1,TRBV7-6,ASSSGGNYNEQF
TRBJ2-1,TRBV28,ASSYFGTGGGNEQF
TRBJ1-2,TRBV5-5,ASSPDRYGYT
TRBJ2-7,TRBV7-8,ASSRDREVRGYEQY
TRBJ2-3,TRBV4-1,ASRPQGATDTQY
TRBJ2-1,TRBV7-6,ASSLGTGGSYNEQF
TRBJ2-7,TRBV4-1,ASSQVDRDNEQY
TRBJ1-1,TRBV27,ASSLTGTPYTEAF
TRBJ1-2,TRBV5-6,ASSSSGTANYGYT
TRBJ2-3,TRBV27,ASRQDVGSTDTQY
TRBJ1-6,TRBV4-1,ASSQTNTGGLLGSNSPLH
TRBJ2-7,TRBV29-1,SVVRDRGSYEQY
TRBJ2-1,TRBV27,ASRPTLAGGAYNEQF
TRBJ1-2,TRBV3-1/TRBV3-2,ASRHKSGDNYGYT
TRBJ1-4,TRBV18,ASSPTTGAGGEKLF
TRBJ1-1,TRBV21-1,ASSKTEQLNTEAF
TRBJ2-2,TRBV30,AQSRGNTGELF
TRBJ1-4,TRBV7-9,ASSLRPVDNEKLF
TRBJ2-3,TRBV27,ASSLNALWTSGRSGDTQY
TRBJ2-1,TRBV5-4,ASSYGGSGGLNEQF
TRBJ2-5,TRBV29-1,SVNLTSDQETQY
TRBJ2-1,TRBV7-2,ASSFRLAGVTRDEQF
TRBJ1-2,TRBV5-5,ASSLATGQTYGYT
TRBJ2-7,TRBV25-1,ASRGTGSDYEQY
TRBJ2-7,TRBV27,ASSFSGSYEQY
TRBJ1-2,TRBV25-1,ASRDRNYGYT
TRBJ1-4,TRBV28,ASTPLDRDSEKLF
TRBJ1-2,TRBV19,ASSMPGQGRGGYT
TRBJ1-1,TRBV27,ASSWAGSNTEAF
TRBJ2-7,TRBV27,ASSLMGGEQY
TRBJ1-2,TRBV7-9,ASSGRVSSPGGYT
TRBJ2-7,TRBV11-2,ASSFRLAGGLPGEQY
TRBJ2-1,TRBV5-1,ASSFGYTENEQF
TRBJ2-3,TRBV11-1,ASSLGLAGLTDTQY
TRBJ1-5,TRBV2,ASSEGQAQPQH
TRBJ2-3,TRBV28,ASSLLAGAGDTQY
TRBJ1-6,TRBV1,TSSQATFGQGSRALH
TRBJ2-3,TRBV19,ASSRTSGSSDTQY
TRBJ2-1,TRBV2,ASSLGGRNEQF
TRBJ1-5,TRBV2,ASSLGQPQH
TRBJ1-2,TRBV6-1,ASSEPTGVYGYT